These T cell receptor beta chains were read from a single sample in a study of cytomegalovirus exposure and HLA in healthy donors. Some clones are missing from TCRdb's copy, which holds only in-frame ones; the method was immunoSEQ multiplex PCR. The sample has about 150,000 clones; around 73% are singletons. Specimen: PBMCs. Every receptor here comes from a woman under 30 in good health and CMV-seronegative. The conserved cysteine and the conserved F or W are not part of the CDR3 here.

V | CDR3
TRBV4-1 | ASSQAGGTRSETQY
TRBV11-2 | ASSRDRPYEQY
TRBV6-4 | ASEVGAGGPEAGELF
TRBV12-5 | ASAVETSGPNEQF
TRBV4-2 | ASSQAPGHLSSYNSPLH
TRBV6-5 | ASSLEVSYNEQF
TRBV29-1 | SVGTGIGGYT
TRBV15 | AIRQGAYNEQF
TRBV6-1 | ASSEAEYSGNTIY
TRBV2 | ASSPGTSGRTDTQY
TRBV2 | ASSEAEREQF
TRBV2 | ASNGLAGTDTQY
TRBV7-9 | ASSLEQGAFEQY
TRBV7-7 | ASSSGLTVSETQY
TRBV11-2 | ASSLVAGGITEAF
TRBV11-2 | ASSSRVAGRYNEQF
TRBV4-2 | ASSQRTGPNTGELF
TRBV7-2 | ASSLVQDYGYT
TRBV11-2 | ASSATDMNTEAF
TRBV7-2 | ASRTGANYGYT
TRBV18 | ASSGPLSSYEQY
TRBV4-1 | ASSQNRGVGTGELF
TRBV16 | ASSQDNYYGYT
TRBV7-9 | ASSSFLGNTGELF
TRBV19 | ASSIPRMGNQPQH
TRBV18 | ASSPLERERNTGELF
TRBV5-1 | ASSLATRGNTEAF
TRBV7-8 | ASSSTGGFVDTEAF
TRBV7-8 | ASSLSNRPGNEQY
TRBV5-1 | ASSRDNEQF
TRBV18 | ASSPRSGTDTQY
TRBV7-9 | ASSQTTGASTEAF
TRBV19 | ASSIARGRWADTQY
TRBV11-3 | ASSPRVGGEETQY
TRBV30 | AWSPPPGERGYGYT
TRBV29-1 | SVEDRGETQY
TRBV19 | ASSMAHPLTEAF
TRBV9 | ASSVVGAPSTDTQY
TRBV19 | ASSIDRVVNQPQH
TRBV6-5 | ASSWGGGWTPLH
TRBV28 | ASCTGGELFYGYT
TRBV29-1 | SVQEQGGYGYT
TRBV5-1 | ASSLAQGYGYT
TRBV10-3 | AIRQDSYNEQF
TRBV28 | ASSRTAYGYT
TRBV27 | ASSRYRGIRTEAF
TRBV7-8 | ASSLGQDGGAF
TRBV10-3 | AIRPSGSGEQF
TRBV9 | ASSVAGRERSDEQF
TRBV4-1 | ASSRDKKNTEAF
TRBV7-2 | ASSLQAGRIQETQY
TRBV4-3 | ASSQDRPREGDEQF